The T cell receptor (beta chain) described here comes from a study of vaccination effects on CD4 cells after COVID-19. With respect to this clone: As yet, its antigen is unknown.

CD4+ T cell isolation took place after approximately ten days of culture. The CDR3 runs to 15 residues. V shed 6 bases and J 4 bases; nucleotides not matched to a gene: 6. Germline V gene sequence: CDR1 MNHEY, CDR2 SMNVEV (reference sequence). The method was immunoSEQ multiplex PCR; TCRdb's version includes in-frame clones alone and lacks a portion of them. The repertoire includes 45,000 to 50,000 clones, around 67% of them detected once, and approximately 5% sits in the top ten. Sample: CD4+ T cells from PBMCs cultured without peptide, taken before COVID-19 vaccination. The chain is built from TRBV27 and TRBJ2-6; 7 nucleotides align to TRBD2. The TCR was taken from a human donor who received a COVID-19 vaccine. This CDR3 is CASRPGGSGANVLTF. CDR3 DNA: TGTGCCAGCAGACCCGGGGGGTCCGGGGCCAACGTCCTGACTTTC.